The text below deals with one T cell receptor (beta chain). No antigen is known for it. The sample comes from a study of cytomegalovirus exposure and HLA in healthy donors. Study findings and constraints: As a later analysis revealed, the rate of TCR association differed by HLA locus, with DRB1 most and HLA-C fewest. Earlier analysis found most TCR beta V segments productive about 87% or about 30% of the time.

13 Jbeta primers and 60 Vbeta primers were used for the PCR. In the original analysis: An analysis that came later counted 80 million or so unique TCR beta chains, approximately 9.9 million shared. TCRdb's copy holds only in-frame clones and misses some; the assay was immunoSEQ multiplex PCR. Clonal size and the V and J genes are those of that table, whereas D and trimming came from the DNA. The repertoire table contains some 75,000 clones. V shed 3 bases and J shed 3 bases, with 15 bases lying between them. This CDR3 is built from 15 residues. Germline assignment: CDR1 SGHTA and CDR2 FQGNSA. The clonotype was recovered from a female donor in good health and CMV-seropositive. Sequencing was carried out using PBMCs. J is TRBJ2-7 and V is TRBV7-2; D not certain. The CDR3 nucleotides read TGTGCCAGCAGCTTGCCGAGTGGGCCACTCTACGAGCAGTACTTC. Translation: CASSLPSGPLYEQYF.